The sequence of this T cell receptor (beta chain) was determined in a study of blood T cell repertoires in COVID-19. Here immunoSEQ multiplex PCR was the method, and the copy in TCRdb shows in-frame clones only, minus some. The sample shows approximately 96,000 clones, around 96% of them seen only once. Trimming removed 5 bases at V and 6 bases at J, with 17 bases between. This CDR3 has 15 amino acids. The germline CDR1 and CDR2 sequences are SGHNT and YENEEA. V usage is TRBV11-3 and J usage is TRBJ2-1; D is perhaps TRBD1 (6 bases). The TCR comes from a human donor with active COVID-19. The donor label of this sample is uncertain. The specimen sequenced was peripheral blood. The CDR3 reads CASSPRQAGFNEQFF. CDR3 DNA sequence: TGTGCCAGCAGCCCGAGACAGGCCGGTTTCAATGAGCAGTTCTTC.